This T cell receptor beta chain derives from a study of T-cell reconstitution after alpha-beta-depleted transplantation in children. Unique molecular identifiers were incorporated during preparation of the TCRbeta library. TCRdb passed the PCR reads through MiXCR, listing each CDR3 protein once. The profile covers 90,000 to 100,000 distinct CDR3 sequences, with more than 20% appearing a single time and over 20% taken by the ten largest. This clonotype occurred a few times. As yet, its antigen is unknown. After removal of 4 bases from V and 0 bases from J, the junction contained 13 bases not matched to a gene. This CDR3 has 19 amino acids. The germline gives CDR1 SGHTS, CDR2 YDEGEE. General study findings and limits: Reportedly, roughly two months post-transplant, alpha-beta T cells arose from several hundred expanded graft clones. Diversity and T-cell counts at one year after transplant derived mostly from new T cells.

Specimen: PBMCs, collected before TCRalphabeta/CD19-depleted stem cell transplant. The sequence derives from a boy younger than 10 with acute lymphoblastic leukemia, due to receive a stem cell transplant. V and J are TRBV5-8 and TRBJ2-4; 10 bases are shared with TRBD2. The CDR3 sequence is CASSPAPGLANVAKNIQYF. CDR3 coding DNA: TGTGCCAGCAGCCCTGCGCCGGGACTAGCGAATGTAGCCAAAAACATTCAGTACTTC.